The rows below give T cell receptor beta chains drawn from one sample of a study of early T cells in non-severe SARS-CoV-2 infection. TCRdb reanalysed the 5' RACE reads using MiXCR and keeps one entry per CDR3 protein. Altogether tens of thousands of distinct CDR3 sequences are present, 20% being singletons, with the ten largest covering 16%. This specimen was whole blood, taken at baseline. All receptors derive from an adult who was a healthcare worker with PCR-confirmed SARS-CoV-2 infection or an uninfected control (not recorded which). Each CDR3 is given with its conserved first and last residue. Each record gives: clone size, J gene, V gene, D gene, CDR3 DNA, CDR3 protein. D genes are given only for firm matches. Clone size is shown for a subset of rows, as once, few, many or a class of expanded clone.

abundance: few
j_gene: TRBJ2-1
v_gene: TRBV5-1
d_gene: NA
CDR3nt: TGCGCCAGCAGCTTGGTGGCGGCGAGCTCCTACAATGAGCAGTTCTTC
CDR3aa: CASSLVAASSYNEQFF

abundance: NA
j_gene: TRBJ2-7
v_gene: TRBV10-3
d_gene: NA
CDR3nt: TGTGCCATCGGGGGGAATACCTACGAGCAGTACTTC
CDR3aa: CAIGGNTYEQYF

abundance: NA
j_gene: TRBJ1-1
v_gene: TRBV24-1
d_gene: NA
CDR3nt: TGTGCCACCGCTTCTCGGGGACTGAACACTGAAGCTTTCTTT
CDR3aa: CATASRGLNTEAFF

abundance: few
j_gene: TRBJ1-1
v_gene: TRBV7-2
d_gene: NA
CDR3nt: TGTGCCAGCAGCTTGCCCCTGGGTCCAACTGAAGCTTTCTTT
CDR3aa: CASSLPLGPTEAFF

abundance: NA
j_gene: TRBJ1-6
v_gene: TRBV5-1
d_gene: NA
CDR3nt: TGCGCCAGCAGTGGTACGGAGAATTCACCCCTCCACTTT
CDR3aa: CASSGTENSPLHF

abundance: few
j_gene: TRBJ1-6
v_gene: TRBV7-2
d_gene: NA
CDR3nt: TGTGCCAGCAGCTTAGAGGCAGGCGTGGGTTCACCCCTCCACTTT
CDR3aa: CASSLEAGVGSPLHF

abundance: many
j_gene: TRBJ1-5
v_gene: TRBV25-1
d_gene: NA
CDR3nt: TGTGCCAGCAGTGACTCAGGGTTAGGGAGCAATCAGCCCCAGCATTTT
CDR3aa: CASSDSGLGSNQPQHF

abundance: few
j_gene: TRBJ1-1
v_gene: TRBV9
d_gene: TRBD1
CDR3nt: TGTGCCAGCAGACCACAGGGGGCTGAATCTGAAGCTTTCTTT
CDR3aa: CASRPQGAESEAFF

abundance: many
j_gene: TRBJ1-1
v_gene: TRBV7-8
d_gene: NA
CDR3nt: TGTGCCAGCAGCTTTAGGACAGCGACGAACACTGAAGCTTTCTTT
CDR3aa: CASSFRTATNTEAFF

abundance: NA
j_gene: TRBJ2-7
v_gene: TRBV28
d_gene: TRBD1
CDR3nt: TGTGCCAGCAGAACCGGGACAGGGAACGCCGAGCAGTACTTC
CDR3aa: CASRTGTGNAEQYF

abundance: few
j_gene: TRBJ2-5
v_gene: TRBV6-6
d_gene: NA
CDR3nt: TGTGCCAGCACAGGAGGGTGGACGCAAGAGACCCAGTACTTC
CDR3aa: CASTGGWTQETQYF

abundance: NA
j_gene: TRBJ2-5
v_gene: TRBV5-1
d_gene: NA
CDR3nt: TGCGCCAGCAGCCTGACGACAGGCGACCAAGAGACCCAGTACTTC
CDR3aa: CASSLTTGDQETQYF

abundance: many
j_gene: TRBJ2-4
v_gene: TRBV14
d_gene: NA
CDR3nt: TGTGCCAGCAGCCTCCAAGCCAAAAACATTCAGTACTTC
CDR3aa: CASSLQAKNIQYF

abundance: few
j_gene: TRBJ2-5
v_gene: TRBV11-2
d_gene: NA
CDR3nt: TGTGCCAGCAGCTCCCGTAGTGGGGGCGAGACCCAGTACTTC
CDR3aa: CASSSRSGGETQYF

abundance: NA
j_gene: TRBJ2-3
v_gene: TRBV6-1
d_gene: NA
CDR3nt: TGTGCCAGCAGTGAATCGATGGGATTAGATACGCAGTATTTT
CDR3aa: CASSESMGLDTQYF

abundance: few
j_gene: TRBJ1-2
v_gene: TRBV5-1
d_gene: NA
CDR3nt: TGCGCCAGCAGCCCGATCGAATCCTATGGCTACACCTTC
CDR3aa: CASSPIESYGYTF

abundance: few
j_gene: TRBJ1-1
v_gene: TRBV4-1
d_gene: NA
CDR3nt: TGCGCCAGCAGCCAACAAATGAACACTGAAGCTTTCTTT
CDR3aa: CASSQQMNTEAFF

abundance: NA
j_gene: TRBJ1-2
v_gene: TRBV5-1
d_gene: NA
CDR3nt: TGCGCCAGCAGCTTGGAGGGAAATTCTAACTATGGCTACACCTTC
CDR3aa: CASSLEGNSNYGYTF

abundance: NA
j_gene: TRBJ1-6
v_gene: TRBV20-1
d_gene: NA
CDR3nt: TGCAGTGCTAAGGTCGCCGGTAACTATAATTCACCCCTCCACTTT
CDR3aa: CSAKVAGNYNSPLHF

abundance: many
j_gene: TRBJ2-7
v_gene: TRBV4-2
d_gene: NA
CDR3nt: TGTGCCAGCAGCCAAGGTTCTAGCTCCTACGAGCAGTACTTC
CDR3aa: CASSQGSSSYEQYF

abundance: few
j_gene: TRBJ1-1
v_gene: TRBV3-1
d_gene: TRBD1
CDR3nt: TGTGCCAGCAGCCAGAGGGTGGGACAGGGGACTGAAGCTTTCTTT
CDR3aa: CASSQRVGQGTEAFF

abundance: many
j_gene: TRBJ2-2
v_gene: TRBV30
d_gene: NA
CDR3nt: TGTGCCTGGAGTGTACCGCGGAACACCGGGGAGCTGTTTTTT
CDR3aa: CAWSVPRNTGELFF

abundance: few
j_gene: TRBJ2-5
v_gene: TRBV9
d_gene: NA
CDR3nt: TGTGCCAGCAGCGCACAGTGGGGCGGACAAGAGACCCAGTACTTC
CDR3aa: CASSAQWGGQETQYF

abundance: few
j_gene: TRBJ2-2
v_gene: TRBV9
d_gene: NA
CDR3nt: TGTGCCAGCAGCCCAATGGTAAATGCGGTTACCGGGGAGCTGTTTTTT
CDR3aa: CASSPMVNAVTGELFF

abundance: few
j_gene: TRBJ2-5
v_gene: TRBV5-6
d_gene: NA
CDR3nt: TGTGCCAGCAGTGTGCAGCAGGGTATCCAAGAGACCCAGTACTTC
CDR3aa: CASSVQQGIQETQYF

abundance: NA
j_gene: TRBJ2-2
v_gene: TRBV6-5
d_gene: NA
CDR3nt: TGTGCCAGCAGTTGGACCGTGACCAGGGAGCTGTTTTTT
CDR3aa: CASSWTVTRELFF

abundance: few
j_gene: TRBJ1-2
v_gene: TRBV2
d_gene: NA
CDR3nt: TGTGCCACTAGGGAGGAAACCGGCTATGGCTACACCTTC
CDR3aa: CATREETGYGYTF

abundance: few
j_gene: TRBJ2-1
v_gene: TRBV2
d_gene: TRBD2
CDR3nt: TGTGCCAGCAGTGAAGCCTTATTGCGGGGGGGGTACAATGAGCAGTTCTTC
CDR3aa: CASSEALLRGGYNEQFF

abundance: many
j_gene: TRBJ1-4
v_gene: TRBV7-8
d_gene: NA
CDR3nt: TGTGCCAGCAGCTTCCGCATCCCAACTAATGAAAAACTGTTTTTT
CDR3aa: CASSFRIPTNEKLFF

abundance: NA
j_gene: TRBJ2-4
v_gene: TRBV7-9
d_gene: NA
CDR3nt: TGTGCCAGCAGCCTGCGCAGGGGAGAGGTTTCGGCCAAAAACATTCAGTACTTC
CDR3aa: CASSLRRGEVSAKNIQYF

abundance: NA
j_gene: TRBJ2-7
v_gene: TRBV10-3
d_gene: NA
CDR3nt: TGTGCCATCGGCGAGACTAACGAGCAGTACTTC
CDR3aa: CAIGETNEQYF

abundance: NA
j_gene: TRBJ1-1
v_gene: TRBV5-4
d_gene: TRBD1
CDR3nt: TGTGCCAGCAGCTCCCCGGGACAGGGGATCACTGAAGCTTTCTTT
CDR3aa: CASSSPGQGITEAFF

abundance: few
j_gene: TRBJ2-1
v_gene: TRBV20-1
d_gene: TRBD2
CDR3nt: TGCAGTGCTCCCGGACTAGCGGCGTACAATGAGCAGTTCTTC
CDR3aa: CSAPGLAAYNEQFF

abundance: few
j_gene: TRBJ2-5
v_gene: TRBV4-2
d_gene: TRBD2
CDR3nt: TGTGCCAGCAGCCAAGCGGGACTAGCGGGGAGCCAAGAGACCCAGTACTTC
CDR3aa: CASSQAGLAGSQETQYF

abundance: NA
j_gene: TRBJ2-1
v_gene: TRBV9
d_gene: NA
CDR3nt: TGTGCCAGCAGCTTACTGGGGGAACTCTCCTACAATGAGCAGTTCTTC
CDR3aa: CASSLLGELSYNEQFF

abundance: few
j_gene: TRBJ1-1
v_gene: TRBV11-2
d_gene: NA
CDR3nt: TGTGCCAGCAGCCCAGGGACGGACACTGAAGCTTTCTTT
CDR3aa: CASSPGTDTEAFF

abundance: NA
j_gene: TRBJ2-5
v_gene: TRBV7-9
d_gene: TRBD1
CDR3nt: TGTGCCAGCAGCTATCAAACAGGACAGGGGGGAGAGACCCAGTACTTC
CDR3aa: CASSYQTGQGGETQYF

abundance: NA
j_gene: TRBJ2-6
v_gene: TRBV29-1
d_gene: NA
CDR3nt: TGCCGCGATCCCGGGGCCAACGTCCTGACTTTC
CDR3aa: CRDPGANVLTF

abundance: NA
j_gene: TRBJ2-3
v_gene: TRBV20-1
d_gene: TRBD1
CDR3nt: TGCAGTGCGCTCCTGACAGGGCTCACAGATACGCAGTATTTT
CDR3aa: CSALLTGLTDTQYF

abundance: few
j_gene: TRBJ1-5
v_gene: TRBV3-1
d_gene: NA
CDR3nt: TGTGCCAGCAGCCCCGGGACAAATCAGCCCCAGCATTTT
CDR3aa: CASSPGTNQPQHF

abundance: NA
j_gene: TRBJ2-7
v_gene: TRBV12-5
d_gene: NA
CDR3nt: TGTGCTAGTGGCCACTTTTCTGGGGGCGAGCAGTACTTC
CDR3aa: CASGHFSGGEQYF

abundance: NA
j_gene: TRBJ1-1
v_gene: TRBV20-1
d_gene: NA
CDR3nt: TGCAGTGCTAGTGTGGGCTATCGGAACACTGAAGCTTTCTTT
CDR3aa: CSASVGYRNTEAFF

abundance: NA
j_gene: TRBJ2-5
v_gene: TRBV9
d_gene: NA
CDR3nt: TGTGCCAGCAGCCCGACGGGATACCAAGAGACCCAGTACTTC
CDR3aa: CASSPTGYQETQYF

abundance: NA
j_gene: TRBJ2-7
v_gene: TRBV19
d_gene: TRBD2
CDR3nt: TGTGCCAGTAGTATAGCTAGCGGCTCCTACGAGCAGTACTTC
CDR3aa: CASSIASGSYEQYF

abundance: NA
j_gene: TRBJ2-1
v_gene: TRBV9
d_gene: TRBD1
CDR3nt: TGTGCCAGCAGCGAGTGGGGACAGACCTACAATGAGCAGTTCTTC
CDR3aa: CASSEWGQTYNEQFF

abundance: few
j_gene: TRBJ2-2
v_gene: TRBV6-2/TRBV6-3
d_gene: TRBD2
CDR3nt: TGTGCCAGCACAGCGGGGGGAAGGACCGGGGAGCTGTTTTTT
CDR3aa: CASTAGGRTGELFF

abundance: NA
j_gene: TRBJ1-2
v_gene: TRBV30
d_gene: NA
CDR3nt: TGTGCCTGGTTGCCGATTCGGGGGCTTGATTACGGCTACACCTTC
CDR3aa: CAWLPIRGLDYGYTF

abundance: few
j_gene: TRBJ2-5
v_gene: TRBV7-2
d_gene: NA
CDR3nt: TGTGCCAGCAGTTCGAGAGGCAACCAGTACTTC
CDR3aa: CASSSRGNQYF

abundance: few
j_gene: TRBJ2-5
v_gene: TRBV25-1
d_gene: TRBD1
CDR3nt: TGTGCCAGCAGTGGGACAGGGGTCTTGGAGACCCAGTACTTC
CDR3aa: CASSGTGVLETQYF

abundance: many
j_gene: TRBJ2-7
v_gene: TRBV5-1
d_gene: TRBD1
CDR3nt: TGCGCCAGCAGCGTGGGACAGTACTACGAGCAGTACTTC
CDR3aa: CASSVGQYYEQYF

abundance: NA
j_gene: TRBJ2-5
v_gene: TRBV7-2
d_gene: NA
CDR3nt: TGTGCCAGCAGCTCCCGACCTAGCGAGGGAAAGACCCAGTACTTC
CDR3aa: CASSSRPSEGKTQYF

abundance: few
j_gene: TRBJ2-7
v_gene: TRBV12-3/TRBV12-4
d_gene: NA
CDR3nt: TGTGCCAGCAGCTCCTACTATGACAGAGATTTCTCCTACGAGCAGTACTTC
CDR3aa: CASSSYYDRDFSYEQYF

abundance: NA
j_gene: TRBJ1-5
v_gene: TRBV7-9
d_gene: NA
CDR3nt: TGTGCCAGCAGCACTGATTATAGCAATCAGCCCCAGCATTTT
CDR3aa: CASSTDYSNQPQHF